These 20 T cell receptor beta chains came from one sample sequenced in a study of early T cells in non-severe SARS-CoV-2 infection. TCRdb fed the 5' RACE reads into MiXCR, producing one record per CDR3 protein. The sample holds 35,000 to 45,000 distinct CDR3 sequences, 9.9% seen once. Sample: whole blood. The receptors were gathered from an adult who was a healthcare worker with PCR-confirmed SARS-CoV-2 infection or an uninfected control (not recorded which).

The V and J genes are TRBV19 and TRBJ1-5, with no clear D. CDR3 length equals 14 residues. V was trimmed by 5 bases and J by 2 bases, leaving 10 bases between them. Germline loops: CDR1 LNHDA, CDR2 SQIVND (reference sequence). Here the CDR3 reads CASSPGVGNQPQHF. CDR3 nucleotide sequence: TGTGCCAGTAGTCCCGGGGTAGGCAATCAGCCCCAGCATTTT.

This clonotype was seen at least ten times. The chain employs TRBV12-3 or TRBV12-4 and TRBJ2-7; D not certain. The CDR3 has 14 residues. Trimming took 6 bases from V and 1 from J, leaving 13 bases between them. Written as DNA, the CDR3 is TGTGCCAGCAGCAAGCGTGTTGGATCCTACGAGCAGTACTTC. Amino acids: CASSKRVGSYEQYF.

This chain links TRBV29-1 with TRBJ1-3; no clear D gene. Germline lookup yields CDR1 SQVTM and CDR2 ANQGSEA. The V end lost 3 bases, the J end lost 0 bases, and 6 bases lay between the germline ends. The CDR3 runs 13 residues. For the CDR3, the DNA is TGCAGCGTTGACACTTCCTCTGGAAACACCATATATTTT. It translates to CSVDTSSGNTIYF.

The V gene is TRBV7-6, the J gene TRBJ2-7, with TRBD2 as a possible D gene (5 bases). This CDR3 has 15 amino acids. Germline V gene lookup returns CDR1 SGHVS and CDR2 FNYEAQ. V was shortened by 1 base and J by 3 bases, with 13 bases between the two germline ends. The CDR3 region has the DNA TGTGCCAGCAGCTTAGGGGAGTCGAATCTCTACGAGCAGTACTTC. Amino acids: CASSLGESNLYEQYF.

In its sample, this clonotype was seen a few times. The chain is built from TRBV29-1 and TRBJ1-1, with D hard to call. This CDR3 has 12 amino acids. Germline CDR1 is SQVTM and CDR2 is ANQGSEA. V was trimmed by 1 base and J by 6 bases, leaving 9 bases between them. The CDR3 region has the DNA TGCAGCGTTGAAGTACCTCTTGCTGAAGCTTTCTTT. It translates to CSVEVPLAEAFF.

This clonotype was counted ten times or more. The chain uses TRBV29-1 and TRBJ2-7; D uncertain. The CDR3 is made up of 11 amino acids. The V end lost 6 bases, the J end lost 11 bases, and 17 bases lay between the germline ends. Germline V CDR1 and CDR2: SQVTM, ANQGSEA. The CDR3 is CSVLDPGGKYF. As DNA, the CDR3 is TGCAGCGTGCTCGATCCCGGCGGCAAGTACTTC.

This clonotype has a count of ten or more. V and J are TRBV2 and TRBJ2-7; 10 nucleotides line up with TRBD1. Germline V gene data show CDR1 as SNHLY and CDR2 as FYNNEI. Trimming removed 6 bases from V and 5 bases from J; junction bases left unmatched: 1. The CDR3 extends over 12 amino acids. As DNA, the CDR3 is TGTGCCAGCAGCGGACAGGGGGACGAGCAGTACTTC. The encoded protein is CASSGQGDEQYF.

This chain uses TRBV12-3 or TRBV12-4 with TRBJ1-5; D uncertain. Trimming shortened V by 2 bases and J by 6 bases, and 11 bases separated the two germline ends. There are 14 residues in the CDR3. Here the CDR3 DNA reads TGTGCCAGCAGTTTATCGACCGTCTTTCAGCCCCAGCATTTT. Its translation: CASSLSTVFQPQHF.

The CDR3 here is CASSIRGYPMNTEAFF. The CDR3 DNA follows: TGTGCCAGCAGTATCCGAGGTTACCCCATGAACACTGAAGCTTTCTTT. The chain has TRBV7-8 and TRBJ1-1; no firm D call. CDR1 and CDR2 (germline): SGHVS, FQNEAQ. V was pared by 6 bases and J by 0 bases, with 17 bases between. This CDR3 is 16 amino acids long.

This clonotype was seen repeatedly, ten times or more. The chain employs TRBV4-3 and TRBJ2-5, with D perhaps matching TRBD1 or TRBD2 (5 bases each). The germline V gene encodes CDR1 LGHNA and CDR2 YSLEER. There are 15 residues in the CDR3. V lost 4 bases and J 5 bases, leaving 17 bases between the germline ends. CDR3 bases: TGCGCCAGCAGCCGAATGAGAGGGGTTGGGGAGACCCAGTACTTC. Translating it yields CASSRMRGVGETQYF.

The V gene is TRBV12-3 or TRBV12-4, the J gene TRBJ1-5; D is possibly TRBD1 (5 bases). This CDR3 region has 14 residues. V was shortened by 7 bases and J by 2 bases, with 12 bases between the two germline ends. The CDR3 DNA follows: TGTGCCAGCAACAAGGGGCATGGCAATCAGCCCCAGCATTTT. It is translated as CASNKGHGNQPQHF.

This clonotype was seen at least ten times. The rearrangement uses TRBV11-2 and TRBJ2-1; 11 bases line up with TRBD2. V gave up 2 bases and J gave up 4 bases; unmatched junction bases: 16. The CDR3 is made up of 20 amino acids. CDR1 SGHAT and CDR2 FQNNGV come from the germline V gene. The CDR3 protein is CASSLRASGGPFQAYNEQFF. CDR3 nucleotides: TGTGCCAGCAGCTTAAGGGCTAGCGGGGGGCCCTTTCAAGCTTACAATGAGCAGTTCTTC.

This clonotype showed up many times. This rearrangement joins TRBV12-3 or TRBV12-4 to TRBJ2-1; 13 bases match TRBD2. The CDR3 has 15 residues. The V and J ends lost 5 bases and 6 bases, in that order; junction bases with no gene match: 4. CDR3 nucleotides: TGTGCCAGCAGTCTGACTAGCGGGGGGATCAATGAGCAGTTCTTC. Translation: CASSLTSGGINEQFF.

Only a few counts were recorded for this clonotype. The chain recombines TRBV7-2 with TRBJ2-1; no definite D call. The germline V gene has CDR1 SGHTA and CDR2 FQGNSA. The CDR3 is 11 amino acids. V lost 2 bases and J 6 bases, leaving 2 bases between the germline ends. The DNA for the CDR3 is TGTGCCAGCAGCTTACGCAATGAGCAGTTCTTC. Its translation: CASSLRNEQFF. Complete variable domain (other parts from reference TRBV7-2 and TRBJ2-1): GAGVSQSPSNKVTEKGKDVELRCDPISGHTALYWYRQSLGQGLEFLIYFQGNSAPDKSGLPSDRFSAERTGGSVSTLTIQRTQQEDSAVYLCASSLRNEQFFGPGTRLTVL.

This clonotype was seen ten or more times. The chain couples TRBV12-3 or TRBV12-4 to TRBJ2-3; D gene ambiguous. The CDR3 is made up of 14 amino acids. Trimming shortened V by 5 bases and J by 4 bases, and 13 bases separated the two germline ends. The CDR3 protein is CASSPASRPDTQYF. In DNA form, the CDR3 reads TGTGCCAGCAGTCCCGCTTCGCGACCAGATACGCAGTATTTT.

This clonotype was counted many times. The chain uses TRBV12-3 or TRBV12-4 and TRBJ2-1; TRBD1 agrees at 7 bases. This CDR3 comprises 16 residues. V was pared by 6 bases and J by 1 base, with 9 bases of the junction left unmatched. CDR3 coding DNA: TGTGCCAGCAGCCGTAACAGGGGCACATCCTACAATGAGCAGTTCTTC. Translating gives CASSRNRGTSYNEQFF.

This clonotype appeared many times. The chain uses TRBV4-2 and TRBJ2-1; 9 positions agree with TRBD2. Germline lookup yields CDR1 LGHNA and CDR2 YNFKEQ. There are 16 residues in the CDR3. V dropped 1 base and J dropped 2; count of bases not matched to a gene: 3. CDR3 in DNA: TGTGCCAGCAGCCAAGGACTAGCGGAGCCCTACAATGAGCAGTTCTTC. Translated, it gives CASSQGLAEPYNEQFF.

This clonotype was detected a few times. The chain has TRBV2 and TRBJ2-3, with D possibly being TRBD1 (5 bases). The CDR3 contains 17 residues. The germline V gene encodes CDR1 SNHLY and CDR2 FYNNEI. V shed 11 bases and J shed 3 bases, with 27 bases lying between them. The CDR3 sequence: CADRGLELQGRTDTQYF. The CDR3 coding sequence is TGTGCCGACAGAGGCCTCGAGCTCCAGGGAAGAACAGATACGCAGTATTTT.

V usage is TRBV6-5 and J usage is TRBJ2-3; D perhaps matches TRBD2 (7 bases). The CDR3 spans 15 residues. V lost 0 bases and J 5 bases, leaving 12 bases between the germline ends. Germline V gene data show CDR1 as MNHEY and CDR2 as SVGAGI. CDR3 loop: CASSYSQGRGDTQYF. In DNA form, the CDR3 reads TGTGCCAGCAGTTACTCGCAGGGGAGGGGAGATACGCAGTATTTT.

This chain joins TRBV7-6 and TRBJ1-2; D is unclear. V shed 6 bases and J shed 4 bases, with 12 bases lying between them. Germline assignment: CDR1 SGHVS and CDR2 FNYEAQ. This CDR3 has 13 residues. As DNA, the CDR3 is TGTGCCAGCAGTCGGACTCGGGGCTATGGCTACACCTTC. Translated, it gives CASSRTRGYGYTF.